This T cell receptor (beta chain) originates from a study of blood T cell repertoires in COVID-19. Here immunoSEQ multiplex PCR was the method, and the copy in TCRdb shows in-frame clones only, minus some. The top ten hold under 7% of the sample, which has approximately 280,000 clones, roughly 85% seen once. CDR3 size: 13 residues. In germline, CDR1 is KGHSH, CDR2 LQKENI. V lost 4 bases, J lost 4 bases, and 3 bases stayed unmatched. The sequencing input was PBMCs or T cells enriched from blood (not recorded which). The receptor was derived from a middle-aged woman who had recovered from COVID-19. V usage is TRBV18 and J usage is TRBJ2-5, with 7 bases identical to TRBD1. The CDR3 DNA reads TGTGCCAGCTCACGACAGGGAAGAGAGACCCAGTACTTC. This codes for CASSRQGRETQYF.